Below are 7 T cell receptor beta chains sequenced from a single sample in a study of cytotoxic CD8 clonotypes in ibrutinib-treated CLL. This table comes from immunoSEQ multiplex PCR, and its TCRdb copy is limited to in-frame clones, with some not included. Here the sample spans fewer than 50,000 clones, more than 45% being singletons. This sample comprised PBMCs, obtained after 12 months of ibrutinib treatment. Receptors originate from a human donor with chronic lymphocytic leukemia.

The rearrangement joins TRBV27 to TRBJ2-1, with TRBD2 matching over 14 bases. V was clipped by 3 bases and J by 0 bases; unmatched bases: 4. CDR1 and CDR2 (germline): MNHEY, SMNVEV (reference sequence). The length of the CDR3 is 18 residues. The CDR3 DNA sequence: TGTGCCAGCAGTTTGGGACTAGCGGGAGCGCACTCCTACAATGAGCAGTTCTTC. It is translated as CASSLGLAGAHSYNEQFF.

The rearrangement links TRBV28 to TRBJ1-2, with 7 bases fitting TRBD1. The V gene end was trimmed by 4 bases and the J gene end by 6 bases; junction bases not matched to a gene: 8. This CDR3 is 14 amino acids long. Germline CDR1 and CDR2: MDHEN and SYDVKM. The DNA of the CDR3 is TGTGCCAGCAGTTCCCTCACAGGGGTAGATGGCTACACCTTC. Its protein product is CASSSLTGVDGYTF.

The V call is TRBV5-4, the J call TRBJ1-6; D is unclear. The ends were cut back, 2 bases at V and 0 bases at J, with 9 bases in the middle. CDR1 and CDR2 (germline): SGHNT, YYREEE (reference sequence). The CDR3 is 16 amino acids. CDR3 amino acids: CASSFLLSSYNSPLHF. The CDR3 DNA sequence: TGTGCCAGCAGCTTTCTCCTGAGCTCCTATAATTCACCCCTCCACTTT.

The chain recombines TRBV5-1 with TRBJ2-1; 8 bases agree with TRBD1. V shed 4 bases, J shed 9 bases, and the junction held 12 bases outside the gene matches. Per germline, CDR1 SGHRS and CDR2 YFSETQ. The CDR3 covers 15 residues. This chain's CDR3 is CASSIMDRVGGEQFF. The CDR3 coding sequence is TGCGCCAGCAGCATCATGGACAGGGTGGGGGGTGAGCAGTTCTTC.

The chain uses TRBV4-1 and TRBJ2-1; tentatively, D is TRBD1 or TRBD2 (5 bases each). The CDR3 spans 17 residues. CDR1 MGHRA and CDR2 YSYEKL come from the germline V gene. V was cut by 5 bases and J by 3 bases, with 20 bases left in between. Here the CDR3 reads CASSYQGAKRFYNEQFF. CDR3 DNA: TGCGCCAGCAGCTACCAGGGAGCGAAGAGGTTCTACAATGAGCAGTTCTTC.

V is TRBV7-9 and J is TRBJ1-2, with 8 bases fitting TRBD1. Looked up from germline, CDR1 is SEHNR and CDR2 is FQNEAQ (reference sequence). Unmatched junction bases numbered 8, after V lost 0 bases and J lost 5 bases. This CDR3 has 16 amino acids. In DNA form, the CDR3 reads TGTGCCAGCAGCTTAGCGGGGACAGGCCTGTGGTATGGCTACACCTTC. It specifies CASSLAGTGLWYGYTF. The full variable domain, completed using reference TRBV7-9 and TRBJ1-2, is DTGVSQNPRHKITKRGQNVTFRCDPISEHNRLYWYRQTLGQGPEFLTYFQNEAQLEKSRLLSDRFSAERPKGSFSTLEIQRTEQGDSAMYLCASSLAGTGLWYGYTFGSGTRLTVV.

This chain uses TRBV30 with TRBJ1-1; 7 positions agree with TRBD1. The V gene's germline CDR1 is GTSNPN and CDR2 SVGIG (reference sequence). The CDR3 contains 15 residues. Trimming cost V 1 base and J 4 bases; bases outside gene matches: 9. As DNA, the CDR3 is TGTGCCTGGAGTGAGTTCCCGACAGGGATCACTGAAGCTTTCTTT. This encodes CAWSEFPTGITEAFF.